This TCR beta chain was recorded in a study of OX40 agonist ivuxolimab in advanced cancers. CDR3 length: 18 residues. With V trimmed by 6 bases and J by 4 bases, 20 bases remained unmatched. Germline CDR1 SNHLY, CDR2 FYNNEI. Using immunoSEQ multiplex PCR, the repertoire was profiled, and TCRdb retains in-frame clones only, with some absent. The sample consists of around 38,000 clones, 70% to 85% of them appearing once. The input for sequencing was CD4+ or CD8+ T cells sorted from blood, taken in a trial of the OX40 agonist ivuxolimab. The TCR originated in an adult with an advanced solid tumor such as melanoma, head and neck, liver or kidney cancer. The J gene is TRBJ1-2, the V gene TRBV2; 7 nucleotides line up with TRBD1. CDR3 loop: CASRPQVTGWTRVYGYTF. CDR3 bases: TGTGCCAGCAGGCCCCAGGTGACAGGGTGGACCCGAGTCTATGGCTACACCTTC.